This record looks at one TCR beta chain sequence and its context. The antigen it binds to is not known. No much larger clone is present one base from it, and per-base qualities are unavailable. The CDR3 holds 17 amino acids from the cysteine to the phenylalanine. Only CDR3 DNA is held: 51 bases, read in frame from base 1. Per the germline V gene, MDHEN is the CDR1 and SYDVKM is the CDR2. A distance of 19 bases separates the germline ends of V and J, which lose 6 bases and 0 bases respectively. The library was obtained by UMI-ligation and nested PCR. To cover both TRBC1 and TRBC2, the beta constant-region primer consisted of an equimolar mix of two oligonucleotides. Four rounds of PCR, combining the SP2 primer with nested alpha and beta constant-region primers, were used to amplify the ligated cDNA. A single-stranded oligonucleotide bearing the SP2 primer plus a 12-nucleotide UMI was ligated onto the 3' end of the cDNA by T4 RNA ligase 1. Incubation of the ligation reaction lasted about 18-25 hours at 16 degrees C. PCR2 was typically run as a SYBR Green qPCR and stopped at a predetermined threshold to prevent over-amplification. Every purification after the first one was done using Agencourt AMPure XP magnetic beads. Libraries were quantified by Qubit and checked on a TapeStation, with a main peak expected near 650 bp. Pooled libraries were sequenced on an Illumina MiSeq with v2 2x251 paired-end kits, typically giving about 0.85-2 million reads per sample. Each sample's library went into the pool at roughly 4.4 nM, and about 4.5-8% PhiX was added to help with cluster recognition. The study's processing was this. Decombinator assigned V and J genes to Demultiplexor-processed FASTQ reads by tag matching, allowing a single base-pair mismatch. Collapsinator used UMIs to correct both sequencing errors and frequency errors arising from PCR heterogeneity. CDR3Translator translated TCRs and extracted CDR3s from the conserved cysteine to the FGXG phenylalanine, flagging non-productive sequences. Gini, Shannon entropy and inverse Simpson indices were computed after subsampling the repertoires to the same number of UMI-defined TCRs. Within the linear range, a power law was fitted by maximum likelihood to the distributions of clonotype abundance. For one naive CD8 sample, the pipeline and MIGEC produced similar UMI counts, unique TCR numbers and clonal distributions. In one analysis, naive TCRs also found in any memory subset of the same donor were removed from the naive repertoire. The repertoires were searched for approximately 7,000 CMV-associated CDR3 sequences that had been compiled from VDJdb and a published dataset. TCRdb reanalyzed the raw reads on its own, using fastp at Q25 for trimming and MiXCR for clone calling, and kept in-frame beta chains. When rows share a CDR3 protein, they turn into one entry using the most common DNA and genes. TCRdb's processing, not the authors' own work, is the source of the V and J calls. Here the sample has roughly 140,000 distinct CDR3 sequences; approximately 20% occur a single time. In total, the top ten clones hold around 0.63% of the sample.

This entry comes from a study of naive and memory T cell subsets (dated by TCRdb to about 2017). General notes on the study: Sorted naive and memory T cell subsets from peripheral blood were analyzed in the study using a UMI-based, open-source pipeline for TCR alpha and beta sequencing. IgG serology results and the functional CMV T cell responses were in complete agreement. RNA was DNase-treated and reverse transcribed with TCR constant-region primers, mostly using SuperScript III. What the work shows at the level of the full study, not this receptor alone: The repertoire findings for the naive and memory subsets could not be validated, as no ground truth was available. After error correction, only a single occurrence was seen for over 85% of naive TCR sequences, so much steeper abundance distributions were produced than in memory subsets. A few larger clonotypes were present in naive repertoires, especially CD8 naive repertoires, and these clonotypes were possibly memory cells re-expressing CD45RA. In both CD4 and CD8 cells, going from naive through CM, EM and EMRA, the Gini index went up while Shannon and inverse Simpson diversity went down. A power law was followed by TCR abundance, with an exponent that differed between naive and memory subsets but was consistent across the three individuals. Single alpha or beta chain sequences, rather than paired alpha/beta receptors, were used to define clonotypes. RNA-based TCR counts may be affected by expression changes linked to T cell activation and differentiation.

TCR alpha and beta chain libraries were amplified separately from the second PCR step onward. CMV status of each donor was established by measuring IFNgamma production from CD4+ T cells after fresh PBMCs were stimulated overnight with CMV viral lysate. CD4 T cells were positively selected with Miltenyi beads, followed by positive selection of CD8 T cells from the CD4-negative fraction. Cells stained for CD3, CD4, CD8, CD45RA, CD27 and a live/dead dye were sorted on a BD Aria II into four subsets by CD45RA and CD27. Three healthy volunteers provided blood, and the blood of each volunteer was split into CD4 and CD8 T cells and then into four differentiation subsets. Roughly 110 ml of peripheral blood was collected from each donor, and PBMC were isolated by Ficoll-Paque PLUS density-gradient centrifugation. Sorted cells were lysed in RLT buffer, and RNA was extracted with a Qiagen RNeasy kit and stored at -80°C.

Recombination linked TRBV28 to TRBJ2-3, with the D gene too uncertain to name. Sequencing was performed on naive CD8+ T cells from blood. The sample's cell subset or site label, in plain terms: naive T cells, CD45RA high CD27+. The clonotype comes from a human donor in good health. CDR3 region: CASRPWTARNSTDTQYF. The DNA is TGTGCCAGCAGACCTTGGACGGCCCGTAATAGCACAGATACGCAGTATTTT.